Following are 25 T cell receptor beta chains from one sample sequenced in a study of beta chain features in type 1 diabetes. Reverse transcription of all isolated RNA meant that expressed TCRB transcripts were sequenced. Generated by immunoSEQ multiplex PCR, the TCRdb table keeps only in-frame clones and is missing some. The data show around 99,000 clones, about two fifths seen once. Sequencing was performed on stem cell memory CD4+ T cells from blood. These receptors all come from a woman between 18 and 29 years old in good health.

The gene calls are TRBV10-3 and TRBJ2-7; 8 nucleotides line up with TRBD1. Trimming took 4 bases from V and 2 from J; bases not matched to a gene: 4. The CDR3 runs to 14 residues. Per germline, CDR1 ENHRY and CDR2 SYGVKD. CDR3 protein: CAISADRGPYEQYF. CDR3 nucleotide sequence: TGTGCCATCAGTGCCGACAGGGGCCCCTACGAGCAGTACTTC.

The chain joins TRBV7-9 to TRBJ2-7, with D tentatively TRBD1 (5 bases). The V and J ends lost 4 bases and 5 bases respectively, with 15 bases between them. Per the germline V gene, CDR1 is SEHNR and CDR2 is FQNEAQ (reference sequence). The CDR3 sequence is 14 residues long. CDR3 sequence (DNA): TGTGCCAGCAGCTCTCAGGGTATTTGGGACGAGCAGTACTTC. Protein sequence: CASSSQGIWDEQYF.

The gene calls are TRBV10-3 and TRBJ2-7; 12 bases fit TRBD2. The CDR3 runs to 15 residues. Per the germline V gene, CDR1 is ENHRY and CDR2 is SYGVKD. V lost 2 bases to trimming and J lost 2 bases; unmatched junction nucleotides: 1. In DNA form, the CDR3 reads TGTGCCATCAGTGAGGCTAGCGGGAGGGCCTACGAGCAGTACTTC. Amino acid sequence: CAISEASGRAYEQYF.

This clone was observed a few times. The chain carries TRBV19 and TRBJ1-2; 7 nucleotides line up with TRBD1. V trimming: 5 bases; J trimming: 5 bases; junction bases outside the gene matches: 11. The CDR3 sequence is 15 residues long. Germline CDR1 and CDR2: LNHDA and SQIVND (reference sequence). The CDR3 DNA is TGTGCCAGTAGTGGAGTACAGGGGCGCAATTATGGCTACACCTTC. This encodes CASSGVQGRNYGYTF.

This clone occurred many times. The V and J genes are TRBV7-2 and TRBJ2-3; TRBD2 aligns across 7 bases. With 6 bases clipped from V and 5 bases from J, the junction kept 2 bases outside the gene matches. The CDR3 is made up of 12 amino acids. Germline assignment: CDR1 SGHTA and CDR2 FQGNSA. CDR3 sequence reads: CASRKRGDTQYF. CDR3 nucleotide sequence: TGTGCCAGCAGGAAGCGGGGAGATACGCAGTATTTT.

This clone was recorded a few times. This chain connects TRBV19 to TRBJ1-2; D not certain. Germline CDR1 is LNHDA and CDR2 is SQIVND (reference sequence). V lost 5 bases to trimming and J lost 4 bases, with 17 bases between them. CDR3 length: 15 residues. DNA for the CDR3: TGTGCCAGTAGTCATCGACCTGAGCGGCTCTATGGCTACACCTTC. The encoded protein is CASSHRPERLYGYTF. The full variable domain, in which reference TRBV19 and TRBJ1-2 provide the parts outside the CDR3, is DGGITQSPKYLFRKEGQNVTLSCEQNLNHDAMYWYRQDPGQGLRLIYYSQIVNDFQKGDIAEGYSVSREKKESFPLTVTSAQKNPTAFYLCASSHRPERLYGYTFGSGTRLTVV.

This clone showed up just a few times. CDR3 loop: CAWSVRGQLAADTQYF. The CDR3, as DNA: TGTGCCTGGAGTGTACGAGGACAGTTAGCAGCAGATACGCAGTATTTT. This sequence joins TRBV30 and TRBJ2-3, with a possible D match to TRBD1 (6 bases). This CDR3 has 16 amino acids. Germline assignment: CDR1 GTSNPN and CDR2 SVGIG (reference sequence). Deletions cut 0 bases from V and 4 bases from J, with 17 bases between.

The V gene is TRBV18, the J gene TRBJ1-1; TRBD1 agrees at 7 bases. The CDR3 covers 13 residues. With 3 bases clipped from V and 3 bases from J, the junction kept 1 base outside the gene matches. The V gene's germline CDR1 is KGHSH and CDR2 LQKENI. The CDR3 bases are TGTGCCAGCTCACCCGGACAGGACACTGAAGCTTTCTTT. Translating it yields CASSPGQDTEAFF.

This chain links TRBV9 with TRBJ2-3; TRBD2 matches 9 bases. The CDR3 is made up of 17 amino acids. V shed 0 bases and J 6 bases; nucleotides not matched to a gene: 11. Germline V gene data show CDR1 as SGDLS and CDR2 as YYNGEE. CDR3 nucleotide sequence: TGTGCCAGCAGCGTAGGTCTGTGGGGACTAGCTCAGGATACGCAGTATTTT. Translated, it gives CASSVGLWGLAQDTQYF.

The chain joins TRBV11-1 to TRBJ2-5, with 10 bases matching TRBD2. There are 16 residues in the CDR3. V lost 5 bases to trimming and J lost 4 bases; unmatched junction nucleotides: 10. Germline loops: CDR1 SGHAT, CDR2 FQDESV (reference sequence). CDR3 sequence reads: CASSGILAGAGETQYF. The CDR3 DNA reads TGTGCCAGCAGCGGCATCCTAGCGGGAGCAGGAGAGACCCAGTACTTC.

This sequence joins TRBV11-2 and TRBJ1-5; 7 bases line up with TRBD1. V trimming: 4 bases; J trimming: 1 base; junction bases outside the gene matches: 4. This CDR3 region has 15 residues. The germline V gene has CDR1 SGHAT and CDR2 FQNNGV. DNA for the CDR3: TGTGCCAGCAGCTCGACAGGGACGAGCAATCAGCCCCAGCATTTT. The encoded protein is CASSSTGTSNQPQHF.

This chain uses TRBV7-6 with TRBJ2-5; 8 bases are a match to TRBD1. The V and J ends lost 5 bases and 4 bases, in that order; junction bases with no gene match: 6. This CDR3 is 14 amino acids long. Germline V gene sequence: CDR1 SGHVS, CDR2 FNYEAQ. This chain's CDR3 is CASSRTGQGETQYF. DNA for the CDR3: TGTGCCAGCAGCCGCACCGGACAGGGAGAGACCCAGTACTTC.

This clone has just a few counts. This chain joins TRBV28 and TRBJ1-2, with D tentatively TRBD1 (5 bases). The CDR3 loop spans 16 amino acids. From germline, CDR1 is MDHEN and CDR2 SYDVKM. The V end lost 3 bases, the J end lost 2 bases, and 16 bases lay between the germline ends. The CDR3 nucleotides read TGTGCCAGCAGTTTTCCCCAGGGTAGGGGAAACTATGGCTACACCTTC. Translating it yields CASSFPQGRGNYGYTF.

This chain joins TRBV7-9 and TRBJ2-7, with D perhaps TRBD2 (5 bases). Trimming took off 6 bases at V and 2 bases at J, with 8 bases between the two ends. Per the germline V gene, CDR1 is SEHNR and CDR2 is FQNEAQ (reference sequence). This CDR3 has 12 amino acids. The CDR3 protein is CASRRETYEQYF. The CDR3 coding sequence is TGTGCCAGCAGGAGGGAGACCTACGAGCAGTACTTC.

The rearrangement uses TRBV18 and TRBJ1-5, with TRBD1 matching over 8 bases. V trimming: 5 bases; J trimming: 6 bases; junction bases outside the gene matches: 3. The CDR3 runs 13 residues. Germline CDR1 reads KGHSH; CDR2 reads LQKENI. The CDR3 nucleotides read TGTGCCAGCTCATCGGACAGGGCTCAGCCCCAGCATTTT. Protein: CASSSDRAQPQHF.

This sequence joins TRBV15 and TRBJ2-3; 11 bases are a match to TRBD1. CDR1 LNHNV and CDR2 YYDKDF come from the germline V gene (reference sequence). V trimming: 5 bases; J trimming: 0 bases; junction bases outside the gene matches: 10. The CDR3 is made up of 18 amino acids. Here the CDR3 reads CATSPWTGGASSTDTQYF. The CDR3 nucleotides are TGTGCCACCAGCCCGTGGACAGGGGGCGCCTCTAGCACAGATACGCAGTATTTT.

This rearrangement joins TRBV18 to TRBJ1-1; D is unclear. The CDR3 runs to 15 residues. Germline CDR1 is KGHSH and CDR2 is LQKENI. V lost 2 bases, J lost 3 bases, and 13 bases lay in between. CDR3 coding DNA: TGTGCCAGCTCACCAGACTTAACCTTTGACACTGAAGCTTTCTTT. Protein: CASSPDLTFDTEAFF.

This clone has more than one count but fewer than ten. The chain couples TRBV10-3 to TRBJ2-2; TRBD1 matches at 7 bases. Germline trimming cut 4 bases from V and 3 bases from J; bases unmatched to any gene: 8. CDR3 length equals 16 residues. Germline-derived CDR1 and CDR2 are ENHRY and SYGVKD. The CDR3 here is CAISVEGALDTGELFF. The CDR3 nucleotides read TGTGCCATCAGTGTTGAGGGGGCGCTGGACACCGGGGAGCTGTTTTTT.

This clone was observed a handful of times. The chain has TRBV30 and TRBJ2-3, with TRBD1 as a possible D gene (5 bases). Deletions cut 0 bases from V and 6 bases from J, with 10 bases between. The CDR3 covers 13 residues. Germline loops: CDR1 GTSNPN, CDR2 SVGIG (reference sequence). This chain's CDR3 is CAWSVTASDTQYF. The CDR3 DNA sequence: TGTGCCTGGAGTGTGACAGCAAGTGATACGCAGTATTTT.

This clone was counted only a few times. This chain joins TRBV30 and TRBJ2-1; 8 nucleotides align to TRBD2. Trimming removed 4 bases from V and 5 bases from J; junction bases left unmatched: 13. The CDR3 runs to 16 residues. Germline V gene sequence: CDR1 GTSNPN, CDR2 SVGIG (reference sequence). In DNA form, the CDR3 reads TGTGCCTGGATGGCGCCGGGACTAGTGGGGCACAATGAGCAGTTCTTC. Protein: CAWMAPGLVGHNEQFF.

This clone has more than one count but fewer than ten. The chain carries TRBV28 and TRBJ2-2, with TRBD2 matching 10 bases. This CDR3 spans 16 amino acids. V trimming: 2 bases; J trimming: 4 bases; junction bases outside the gene matches: 4. Germline-derived CDR1 and CDR2 are MDHEN and SYDVKM. The CDR3 reads CASSLRTSGTTGELFF. CDR3 DNA sequence: TGTGCCAGCAGTTTAAGGACTAGCGGTACCACCGGGGAGCTGTTTTTT.

The rearrangement links TRBV5-1 to TRBJ2-3, with 13 bases aligning to TRBD2. The germline V gene encodes CDR1 SGHRS and CDR2 YFSETQ. V was pared by 5 bases and J by 2 bases, with 2 bases of the junction left unmatched. The CDR3 has 15 amino acids. The CDR3 DNA reads TGCGCCAGCAGTACTAGCGGGAGGGTCACAGATACGCAGTATTTT. Protein product: CASSTSGRVTDTQYF.

This clone has at least ten counts. The genes are TRBV29-1 and TRBJ2-1; TRBD2 agrees at 8 bases. The trim removed 5 bases at V and 0 bases at J, leaving 6 bases unmatched. Looked up from germline, CDR1 is SQVTM and CDR2 is ANQGSEA. This CDR3 has 15 amino acids. CDR3: CSVSSSGNSYNEQFF. Written as DNA, the CDR3 is TGCAGCGTTTCCAGTAGCGGGAACTCCTACAATGAGCAGTTCTTC.

This clone appeared a few times. The V call is TRBV30, the J call TRBJ1-2; D might be TRBD1 (5 bases). Germline V CDR1 and CDR2: GTSNPN, SVGIG (reference sequence). Trimming took 2 bases from V and 0 from J, leaving 13 bases between them. This CDR3 is 15 amino acids long. The CDR3 region has the DNA TGTGCCTGGAGTCGGAAGACAGAGGCTAACTATGGCTACACCTTC. The encoded protein is CAWSRKTEANYGYTF.

This clone was observed a few times. This chain joins TRBV6-6 and TRBJ2-7; possibly TRBD2 for D (6 bases). The CDR3 is made up of 14 amino acids. CDR1 and CDR2 from the germline V gene are MNHNY and SVGAGI (reference sequence). CDR3 in DNA: TGTGCAGCCTACTCCGCCGGGAGCTCCTACGAGCAGTACTTC. The encoded protein is CAAYSAGSSYEQYF.